This T cell receptor (beta chain) was recovered during a study of T cells expressing NK-cell markers. Study in general: Repertoire data for TCR beta were derived from sorted T cells (CD3+CD56+NKG2C+, CD3+CD56+NKG2C- and CD3+CD56-NKG2C+). HCMV seropositivity characterized seven of the eight sequenced donors, and seronegativity one.

General study results and limits: Dominant NKG2C+ clonotypes in a handful of donors made up roughly 1.0-7.0% of CD8+ T cells.

Worth noting for this clonotype: The antigen is unknown.

TCRdb reprocessed the 5' RACE reads, keeping one entry per CDR3 protein, no DNA. The ten top clones account for around a tenth, within a sample of 350,000 to 400,000 distinct CDR3 sequences. The clonotype comes from a woman in her forties or fifties in good health. The sample was blood T cells: a sorted CD56 or NKG2C T cell subset, CD4+ or CD8+ T cells, or bulk PBMC T cells (not recorded which).

The CDR3 spells CASRGTGSYEQYF. The genes are TRBV6-1 and TRBJ2-7; TCRdb indicates TRBD1, and absent DNA this call remains unverified. The CDR3 spans 13 residues. From germline, CDR1 is MNHNS and CDR2 SASEGT.